This entry concerns a single T cell receptor (beta chain). The antigen remains undetermined. The CDR3 length is 14 residues. The protocol was immunoSEQ multiplex PCR, while the TCRdb copy is restricted to in-frame clones and leaves out a portion. The sample shows about 180,000 clones, around 85% of them seen only once. The sample originates from a study of Ad26.COV2.S vaccination and SARS-CoV-2 variants. Broader study findings: People who got the vaccine or the placebo had similar non-spike TCR breadth. Spike-specific TCR breadth was greater after Ad26.COV2.S than placebo.

Sequences were derived from peripheral blood, sampled after recovery from COVID-19. The V call is TRBV1, the J call TRBJ1-6; the table gives TRBD1 as D, unverified against the DNA. TRBV1 corresponds to a pseudogene. The origin of this receptor is a human donor who had recovered from COVID-19. The CDR3 protein is CTSSHRQGESPLHF. CDR3 coding DNA: TGCACCAGCAGCCACCGACAGGGGGAATCACCCCTCCACTTT.